This T cell receptor (beta chain) comes out of a study of radiotherapy plus CTLA-4 blockade in lung cancer (dated by TCRdb to between 2017 and 2018). With respect to the entire study: Among enrolled patients, under 20% had an objective response and approximately 30% reached disease control. Overall study results and their limits: After treatment with radiotherapy and ipilimumab, TCR clones that came from tumors expanded in the peripheral blood. The strongest predictors of response were reported to be early dynamic shifts in blood T cell clones along with a rise in serum interferon-beta following radiation.

The table lists this clone with a few counts. What this receptor recognizes is not known. It has no much larger one-base neighbor in the sample; base qualities were not kept. The junction shows trimming of 0 bases on V and 7 bases on J, and the gene matches do not reach 3 bases of it. CDR3 length: 15 amino acids, cysteine to phenylalanine. The entry retains the CDR3 DNA only, 45 bases that are in frame from base 1. CDR1 and CDR2 were assigned from the germline V gene (reference sequence) as SSHAT and FNYEAQ. The method behind the library was the immunoSEQ multiplex PCR assay. Not all clones reach the TCRdb copy of this immuneACCESS table, which keeps in-frame sequences only. Checked studies attribute under half of the gap to unresolved V genes and leave the rest unexplained. For this sample there are some 60,000 clones; 75% to 85% appear just once. Of the sample, approximately 4.3% is held by the ten largest clones.

In this study, focal radiation therapy paired with CTLA-4 blockade (ipilimumab) was tested in patients who had chemo-refractory metastatic non-small-cell lung cancer. The TCR was taken from a human donor with non-small cell lung cancer who had a partial response to radiotherapy plus ipilimumab. This sequence uses TRBV7-7 and TRBJ2-2, with 9 bases matching TRBD1. This material consisted of peripheral blood, taken from a patient treated with radiotherapy plus ipilimumab. The nucleotide sequence is TGTGCCAGCAGCTTAGCGGGGACAGGGAACGGGGAGCTGTTTTTT. Translated, it gives CASSLAGTGNGELFF.